A single sample is the source of the 9 T cell receptor beta chains below, sequenced in a study of human T cells and chemical hapten exposure. TCRdb ran MiXCR on the RACE reads and lists one entry per CDR3 protein. This repertoire shows 240,000 or so distinct CDR3 sequences, more than 6.5% found once; its top ten account for approximately 2.3%. Sample time point: pre-sensitization, week 0. As to treatment: therapeutic diphenylcyclopropenone sensitization with weekly scalp DPC. The sequences come from whole blood, collected in connection with sensitization to the hapten diphenylcyclopropenone (DPC). The receptors were sampled from a middle-aged woman with alopecia areata. Some clones in this sample may be carry-over from other donors' samples.

V gene TRBV12-3 or TRBV12-4 combines with J gene TRBJ2-1; unclear D gene. This CDR3 contains 12 residues. V gave up 0 bases and J gave up 15 bases, with 12 bases separating them. CDR3 DNA sequence: TGTGCCAGCAGTTTAGCGCCAGATTGGGGGTTCTTC. Protein sequence: CASSLAPDWGFF.

This clonotype was counted between two and nine times. The J gene is TRBJ2-7, the V gene TRBV29-1; no reliable D call. Per the germline V gene, CDR1 is SQVTM and CDR2 is ANQGSEA. Trimming cost V 4 bases and J 4 bases, with 17 bases left between them. This CDR3 is built from 14 residues. The CDR3 sequence: CSVAPLGDRYEQYF. The CDR3 DNA reads TGCAGCGTTGCGCCGCTGGGCGATCGATACGAGCAGTACTTC.

V is TRBV6-5 and J is TRBJ1-6; D remains ambiguous. Germline CDR1 and CDR2: MNHEY and SVGAGI. V lost 0 bases, J lost 9 bases, and 15 bases lay in between. The CDR3 sequence is 16 residues long. CDR3 in amino acids: CASSYSLGSNSSPLHF. The CDR3, as DNA: TGTGCCAGCAGTTACTCCCTAGGAAGTAATTCTTCACCCCTCCACTTT.

The chain couples TRBV6-5 to TRBJ1-1, with 7 bases fitting TRBD1. The CDR3 runs to 15 residues. Germline-derived CDR1 and CDR2 are MNHEY and SVGAGI. V dropped 8 bases and J dropped 0; count of bases not matched to a gene: 9. CDR3 amino acids: CASGEAGTVNTEAFF. In DNA, the CDR3 is TGTGCCAGCGGTGAAGCCGGGACAGTGAACACTGAAGCTTTCTTT.

This clonotype was picked up a small number of times. This rearrangement joins TRBV6-2 or TRBV6-3 to TRBJ2-4; D perhaps matches TRBD2 (5 bases). This CDR3 spans 13 amino acids. V lost 7 bases to trimming and J lost 8 bases, with 15 bases between them. Germline V CDR1 and CDR2: MNHEY, SVGEGT. CDR3 coding DNA: TGTGCCAGCAACCCGAGGGCGAGTGACATTCAGTACTTC. Protein: CASNPRASDIQYF.

The chain joins TRBV20-1 to TRBJ2-3, with unresolved D. V lost 0 bases to trimming and J lost 4 bases, with 8 bases between them. Germline CDR1 reads DFQATT; CDR2 reads SNEGSKA (reference sequence). The CDR3 covers 13 residues. The CDR3 protein is CSAREPGPDTQYF. The CDR3 nucleotides are TGCAGTGCTAGAGAGCCAGGTCCAGATACGCAGTATTTT.

The chain carries TRBV9 and TRBJ1-3; perhaps TRBD1 as D (5 bases). The length of the CDR3 is 16 residues. The V end was cut by 3 bases, the J end by 0 bases, with 13 bases between. Looked up from germline, CDR1 is SGDLS and CDR2 is YYNGEE. CDR3 bases: TGTGCCAGCAGCGGAGGGACTTCCAGCTCTGGAAACACCATATATTTT. Its translation: CASSGGTSSSGNTIYF.

This clonotype was seen at least ten times. The chain carries TRBV5-5 and TRBJ1-4; perhaps TRBD1 as D (5 bases). The CDR3 has 13 amino acids. CDR1 and CDR2 from the germline V gene are SGHKS and YYEKEE (reference sequence). Trimming stripped 1 base from V and 6 bases from J, with 7 bases between. The CDR3 coding sequence is TGTGCCAGCAGCTTGCAGGGAGATGAAAAACTGTTTTTT. This gives the protein CASSLQGDEKLFF. The full variable domain, its missing parts supplied by reference TRBV5-5 and TRBJ1-4, is DAGVTQSPTHLIKTRGQQVTLRCSPISGHKSVSWYQQVLGQGPQFIFQYYEKEERGRGNFPDRFSARQFPNYSSELNVNALLLGDSALYLCASSLQGDEKLFFGSGTQLSVL.

Ten or more counts support this clonotype. The chain combines TRBV6-2 or TRBV6-3 with TRBJ1-1; no reliable D call. Trimming took 0 bases from V and 8 from J, leaving 7 bases between them. Germline loops: CDR1 MNHEY, CDR2 SVGEGT. This CDR3 contains 12 residues. The CDR3 reads CASSYSLGEAFF. The DNA for the CDR3 is TGTGCCAGCAGTTACTCTTTGGGGGAAGCTTTCTTT.